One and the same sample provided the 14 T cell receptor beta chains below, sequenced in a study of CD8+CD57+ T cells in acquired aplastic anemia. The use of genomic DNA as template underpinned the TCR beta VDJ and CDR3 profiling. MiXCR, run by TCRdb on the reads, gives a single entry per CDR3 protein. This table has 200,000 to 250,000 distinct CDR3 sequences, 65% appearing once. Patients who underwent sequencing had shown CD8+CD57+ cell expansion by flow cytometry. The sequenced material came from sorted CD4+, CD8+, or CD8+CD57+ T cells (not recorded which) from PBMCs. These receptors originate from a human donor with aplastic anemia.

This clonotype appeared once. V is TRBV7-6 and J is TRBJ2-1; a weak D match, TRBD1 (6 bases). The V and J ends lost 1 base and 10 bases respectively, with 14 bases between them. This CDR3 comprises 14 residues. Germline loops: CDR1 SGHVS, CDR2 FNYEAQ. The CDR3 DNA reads TGTGCCAGCAGCTTAGGAACAGGGTTAGACGAGCAGTTCTTC. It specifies CASSLGTGLDEQFF.

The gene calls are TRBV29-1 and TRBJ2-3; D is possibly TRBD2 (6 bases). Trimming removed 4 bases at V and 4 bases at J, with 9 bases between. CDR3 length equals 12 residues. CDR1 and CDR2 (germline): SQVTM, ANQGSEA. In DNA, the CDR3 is TGCAGCGTTGGACGGGAGCCAGATACGCAGTATTTT. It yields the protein CSVGREPDTQYF.

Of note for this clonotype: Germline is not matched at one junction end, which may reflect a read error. The CDR3 protein is CASSLEGGPMNTEAFF. CDR3 nucleotides: TGCGCCAGCAGCTTGGAAGGGGGCCCCATGAACACTGAAGCTTTCTTT. This chain connects TRBV9 to TRBJ1-1, with 7 positions matching TRBD1. The CDR3 loop spans 16 amino acids. Germline lookup yields CDR1 SGDLS and CDR2 YYNGEE.

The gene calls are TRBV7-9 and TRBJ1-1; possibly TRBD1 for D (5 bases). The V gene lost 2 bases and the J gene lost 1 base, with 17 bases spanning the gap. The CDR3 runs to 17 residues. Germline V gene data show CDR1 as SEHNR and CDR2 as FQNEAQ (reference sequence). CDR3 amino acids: CASSLFLREGKNTEAFF. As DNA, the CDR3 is TGTGCCAGCAGCTTATTCCTAAGGGAGGGGAAGAACACTGAAGCTTTCTTT.

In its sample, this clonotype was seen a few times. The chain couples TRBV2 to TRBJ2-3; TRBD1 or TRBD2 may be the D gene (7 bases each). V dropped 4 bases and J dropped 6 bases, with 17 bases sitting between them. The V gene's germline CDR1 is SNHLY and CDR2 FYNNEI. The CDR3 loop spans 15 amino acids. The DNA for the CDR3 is TGTGCCAGCAGTGTGGGAGGGGGCCGAGGTGATACGCAGTATTTT. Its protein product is CASSVGGGRGDTQYF.

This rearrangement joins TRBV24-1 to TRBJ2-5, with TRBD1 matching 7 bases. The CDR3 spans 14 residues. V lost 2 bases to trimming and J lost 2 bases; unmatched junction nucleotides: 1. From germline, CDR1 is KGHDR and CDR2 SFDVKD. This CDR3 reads CATSDWDSQETQYF. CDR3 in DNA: TGTGCCACCAGTGATTGGGACAGTCAAGAGACCCAGTACTTC.

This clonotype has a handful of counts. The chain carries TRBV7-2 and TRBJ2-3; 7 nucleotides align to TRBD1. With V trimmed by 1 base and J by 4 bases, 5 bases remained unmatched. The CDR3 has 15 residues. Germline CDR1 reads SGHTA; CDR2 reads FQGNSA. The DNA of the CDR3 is TGTGCCAGCAGCTTAGATCGAGGGGGCGCAGATACGCAGTATTTT. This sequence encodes CASSLDRGGADTQYF.

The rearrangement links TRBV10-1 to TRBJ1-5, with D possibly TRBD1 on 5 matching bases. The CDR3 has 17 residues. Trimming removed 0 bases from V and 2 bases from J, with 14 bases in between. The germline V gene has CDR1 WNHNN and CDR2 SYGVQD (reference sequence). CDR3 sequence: CASSESMTADRNQPQHF. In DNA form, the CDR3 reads TGCGCCAGCAGTGAGTCTATGACAGCCGATCGCAATCAGCCCCAGCATTTT.

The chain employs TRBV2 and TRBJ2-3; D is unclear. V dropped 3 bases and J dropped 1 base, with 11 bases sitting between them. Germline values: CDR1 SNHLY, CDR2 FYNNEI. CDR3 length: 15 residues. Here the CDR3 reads CASSEGPGGTDTQYF. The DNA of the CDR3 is TGTGCCAGCAGTGAGGGCCCGGGCGGCACAGATACGCAGTATTTT.

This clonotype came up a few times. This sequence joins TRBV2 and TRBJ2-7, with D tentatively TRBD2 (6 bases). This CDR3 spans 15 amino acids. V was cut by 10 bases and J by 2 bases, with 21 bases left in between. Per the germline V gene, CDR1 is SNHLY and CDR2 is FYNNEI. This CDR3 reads CATLAGTGSTYEQYF. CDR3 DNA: TGTGCCACCTTGGCGGGGACGGGAAGCACCTACGAGCAGTACTTC.

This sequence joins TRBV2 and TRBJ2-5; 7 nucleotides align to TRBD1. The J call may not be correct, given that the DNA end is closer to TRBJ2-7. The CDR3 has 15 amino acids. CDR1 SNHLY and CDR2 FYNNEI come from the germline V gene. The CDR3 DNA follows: TGTGCCAGCAAGTACCGGGACAGCCCGTCCTACGAGCAGTACTTC. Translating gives CASKYRDSPSYEQYF.

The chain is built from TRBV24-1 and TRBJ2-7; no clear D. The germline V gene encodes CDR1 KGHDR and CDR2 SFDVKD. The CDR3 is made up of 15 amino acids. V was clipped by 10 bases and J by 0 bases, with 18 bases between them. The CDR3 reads CATGPFRPPSYEQYF. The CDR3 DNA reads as TGTGCCACGGGCCCCTTTAGGCCGCCCTCCTACGAGCAGTACTTC.

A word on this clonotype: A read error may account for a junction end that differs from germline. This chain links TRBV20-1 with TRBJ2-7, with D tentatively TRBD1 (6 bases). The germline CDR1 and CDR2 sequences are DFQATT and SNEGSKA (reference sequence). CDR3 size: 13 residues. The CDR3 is CGARGILGYEQYF. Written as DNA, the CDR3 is TGCGGTGCTAGGGGGATCCTCGGGTACGAGCAGTACTTC.

The CDR3 coding sequence is TGTGCCAGCAGCTTCACACAGAGTAATTCACCCCTCCACTTT. Translating it yields CASSFTQSNSPLHF. The V and J genes are TRBV7-9 and TRBJ1-6; no clear D. V was clipped by 3 bases and J by 6 bases, with 9 bases between them. Germline-derived CDR1 and CDR2 are SEHNR and FQNEAQ (reference sequence). The CDR3 extends over 14 amino acids.